The 26 T cell receptor beta chains below come from one sample, sequenced in a study of follicular helper T cells after annual influenza vaccination. Produced via immunoSEQ multiplex PCR; TCRdb's table is partial and in-frame only. The repertoire consists of over 8,500 clones, with about 82% occurring once and the leading ten covering around 0.95%. The starting material was CXCR5- memory CD4+ T cells sorted from blood, obtained 6 weeks after influenza vaccination. These receptors all stem from an adult who received the influenza vaccine.

A remark on this clone: Relative to the germline gene, one junction end is altered; a read error may explain this. The J gene is TRBJ1-1, the V gene TRBV9; D is uncertain. This CDR3 is built from 12 residues. Germline V gives CDR1 SGDLS, CDR2 YYNGEE. CDR3 bases: TGTGCCAGCAGCCCAATCCCCCACAGAACGGTTTTT. It translates to CASSPIPHRTVF.

The chain is built from TRBV6-1 and TRBJ2-6; 7 nucleotides align to TRBD2. This CDR3 is 19 amino acids long. Germline V gene data show CDR1 as MNHNS and CDR2 as SASEGT. After removal of 3 bases from V and 0 bases from J, the junction contained 11 bases not matched to a gene. CDR3 residues: CASSDPSGIGSSGANVLTF. In nucleotides, the CDR3 is TGTGCCAGCAGTGACCCGAGCGGGATCGGCTCCTCTGGGGCCAACGTCCTGACTTTC.

The chain combines TRBV6-5 with TRBJ2-1; TRBD1 might be the D (5 bases). This CDR3 region has 15 residues. Germline loops: CDR1 MNHEY, CDR2 SVGAGI. Trimming stripped 5 bases from V and 7 bases from J, with 18 bases between. CDR3 region: CASSVPAGIGNEQFF. Written as DNA, the CDR3 is TGTGCCAGCAGTGTCCCGGCAGGGATCGGGAATGAGCAGTTCTTC.

The J gene is TRBJ1-1, the V gene TRBV27, with D possibly matching TRBD1 (5 bases). V lost 6 bases and J lost 4, with 9 bases in between. The CDR3 sequence is 12 residues long. Germline V gene sequence: CDR1 MNHEY, CDR2 SMNVEV (reference sequence). DNA of the CDR3: TGTGCCAGCAGAAGAGGGGTCACTGAAGCTTTCTTT. It translates to CASRRGVTEAFF.

J is TRBJ2-5 and V is TRBV19; possibly TRBD2 for D (6 bases). Trimming took 3 bases from V and 5 from J, leaving 7 bases between them. There are 12 residues in the CDR3. The germline V gene has CDR1 LNHDA and CDR2 SQIVND (reference sequence). The CDR3 sequence is CASSIGGETQYF. As DNA, the CDR3 is TGTGCCAGTAGTATTGGAGGGGAGACCCAGTACTTC.

The chain combines TRBV5-1 with TRBJ1-1; D is possibly TRBD1 (6 bases). This CDR3 spans 17 amino acids. V was trimmed by 0 bases and J by 0 bases, leaving 15 bases between them. Germline V gene lookup returns CDR1 SGHRS and CDR2 YFSETQ. The CDR3 region has the DNA TGCGCCAGCAGCTTGGCCGGCAGGGGTTCCATGAACACTGAAGCTTTCTTT. Its protein product is CASSLAGRGSMNTEAFF.

This clone was detected a few times. The J gene is TRBJ1-2, the V gene TRBV28, with TRBD1 identical over 10 bases. The CDR3 is 14 amino acids. J was trimmed by 8 bases and V by 3 bases; bases with no gene match: 6. Germline CDR1 and CDR2: MDHEN and SYDVKM. The CDR3, as DNA: TGTGCCAGCAGTTTGGGGGACAGGGGTCGCGGCTACACCTTC. Protein product: CASSLGDRGRGYTF.

The chain recombines TRBV5-6 with TRBJ1-2; no firm D call. CDR3 size: 13 residues. V lost 2 bases, J lost 0 bases, and 5 bases lay in between. Germline V lookup: CDR1 SGHDT, CDR2 YYEEEE. The CDR3: CASSFTTNYGYTF. In DNA form, the CDR3 reads TGTGCCAGCAGCTTTACAACTAACTATGGCTACACCTTC.

The chain joins TRBV11-1 to TRBJ2-7; D is undetermined. Germline assignment: CDR1 SGHAT and CDR2 FQDESV (reference sequence). The CDR3 runs to 13 residues. V lost 5 bases, J lost 3 bases, and 11 bases lay in between. CDR3: CASSVDTLYEQYF. The CDR3 bases are TGTGCCAGCAGCGTAGACACACTCTACGAGCAGTACTTC.

The chain employs TRBV15 and TRBJ2-1; perhaps D is TRBD1 or TRBD2 (5 bases each). This CDR3 is built from 15 residues. V lost 3 bases and J 5 bases, leaving 14 bases between the germline ends. Looked up from germline, CDR1 is LNHNV and CDR2 is YYDKDF (reference sequence). The CDR3 coding sequence is TGTGCCACCAGCAGGACCGGGGCCGCGAACAATGAGCAGTTCTTC. It yields the protein CATSRTGAANNEQFF.

V is TRBV7-2 and J is TRBJ2-7; D is unclear. This CDR3 spans 14 amino acids. Per the germline V gene, CDR1 is SGHTA and CDR2 is FQGNSA. The V and J ends lost 0 bases and 0 bases respectively, with 6 bases between them. CDR3 sequence: CASSLAGFSYEQYF. CDR3 coding DNA: TGTGCCAGCAGCTTAGCGGGATTCTCCTACGAGCAGTACTTC.

This sequence joins TRBV28 and TRBJ1-2, with D tentatively TRBD1 (6 bases). Germline V CDR1 and CDR2: MDHEN, SYDVKM. V lost 2 bases and J lost 4, with 11 bases in between. This CDR3 is 14 amino acids long. The CDR3 loop is CASSLGLTGYGYTF. CDR3 nucleotides: TGTGCCAGCAGTTTAGGGTTGACAGGCTATGGCTACACCTTC.

The rearrangement uses TRBV18 and TRBJ2-5; D is perhaps TRBD1 or TRBD2 (6 bases each). Germline CDR1 and CDR2: KGHSH and LQKENI. V was clipped by 6 bases and J by 4 bases, with 12 bases between them. CDR3 length equals 13 residues. This CDR3 is CASSDGGVETQYF. Written as DNA, the CDR3 is TGTGCCAGCTCGGACGGGGGCGTAGAGACCCAGTACTTC. Supplemented by reference TRBV18 and TRBJ2-5, the full variable domain reads NAGVMQNPRHLVRRRGQEARLRCSPMKGHSHVYWYRQLPEEGLKFMVYLQKENIIDESGMPKERFSAEFPKEGPSILRIQQVVRGDSAAYFCASSDGGVETQYFGPGTRLLVL.

The chain has TRBV5-1 and TRBJ2-2; the match to TRBD2 covers 10 bases. V lost 4 bases to trimming and J lost 0 bases; unmatched junction nucleotides: 3. This CDR3 is built from 16 residues. Germline values: CDR1 SGHRS, CDR2 YFSETQ. CDR3 sequence: CASSLTSGANTGELFF. The CDR3 DNA reads TGCGCCAGCAGCCTTACTAGCGGGGCGAACACCGGGGAGCTGTTTTTT.

The chain carries TRBV1 and TRBJ2-7; the D segment call TRBD1 is taken from the table without a DNA check. TRBV1 is annotated as a pseudogene. The CDR3 spans 16 residues. This chain's CDR3 is CTSSQGPGTGLCEQYF. CDR3 in DNA: TGCACCAGCAGCCAAGGACCCGGGACAGGGTTGTGTGAGCAGTACTTC.

The chain recombines TRBV6-5 with TRBJ1-1; weak D call: TRBD1 (6 bases). Germline lookup yields CDR1 MNHEY and CDR2 SVGAGI. The CDR3 contains 14 residues. V was cut by 5 bases and J by 1 base, with 11 bases left in between. The CDR3 sequence is CASSKGHQNTEAFF. The CDR3 DNA follows: TGTGCCAGCAGTAAGGGACACCAGAACACTGAAGCTTTCTTT.

The genes are TRBV28 and TRBJ2-1; tentatively, D is TRBD1 or TRBD2 (6 bases each). Germline CDR1 and CDR2: MDHEN and SYDVKM. The CDR3 extends over 16 amino acids. Deletions cut 7 bases from V and 3 bases from J, with 19 bases between. The CDR3 coding sequence is TGTGCCAGCACGAAGGGGGGAGGTTGGAACTACAATGAGCAGTTCTTC. This translates into CASTKGGGWNYNEQFF.

V usage is TRBV19 and J usage is TRBJ1-5, with D possibly being TRBD1 (6 bases). Germline CDR1 reads LNHDA; CDR2 reads SQIVND (reference sequence). Trimming stripped 6 bases from V and 0 bases from J, with 12 bases between. The CDR3 totals 15 residues. The CDR3 coding sequence is TGTGCCAGTAGGGGGGGGCAGTATAGCAATCAGCCCCAGCATTTT. The encoded protein is CASRGGQYSNQPQHF.

The chain joins TRBV5-1 to TRBJ2-2; TRBD1 matches at 9 bases. This CDR3 has 17 amino acids. Germline-derived CDR1 and CDR2 are SGHRS and YFSETQ. Losses at the gene ends were 4 bases for V and 2 bases for J; bases not matched to a gene: 9. CDR3 in amino acids: CASSHGTGIGNTGELFF. CDR3 DNA: TGCGCCAGCAGCCACGGGACAGGGATCGGCAACACCGGGGAGCTGTTTTTT.

This rearrangement joins TRBV5-4 to TRBJ2-4; D gene ambiguous. The V and J ends lost 4 bases and 0 bases respectively, with 11 bases between them. Germline lookup yields CDR1 SGHNT and CDR2 YYREEE (reference sequence). The CDR3 runs 15 residues. The CDR3 DNA reads as TGTGCCAGCAGCGTCCCCCGGGTAGCCAAAAACATTCAGTACTTC. Translating gives CASSVPRVAKNIQYF.

This clone has just a few counts. The chain joins TRBV15 to TRBJ1-5; D ambiguous. The CDR3 runs 13 residues. Germline CDR1 LNHNV, CDR2 YYDKDF (reference sequence). Trimming took off 7 bases at V and 6 bases at J, with 13 bases between the two ends. CDR3 region: CATTEGGFQPQHF. CDR3 in DNA: TGTGCCACCACGGAGGGAGGGTTTCAGCCCCAGCATTTT.

This rearrangement joins TRBV30 to TRBJ1-6; D ambiguous. The CDR3 is made up of 13 amino acids. Germline values: CDR1 GTSNPN, CDR2 SVGIG (reference sequence). V was pared by 2 bases and J by 11 bases, with 13 bases between. Here the CDR3 reads CAWSRVHTPPLHF. The CDR3 nucleotides read TGTGCCTGGAGTAGAGTGCATACGCCACCCCTCCACTTT.

The V and J genes are TRBV7-2 and TRBJ1-1, with 7 nucleotides matching TRBD1. This CDR3 spans 14 amino acids. Unmatched junction bases numbered 8, after V lost 5 bases and J lost 5 bases. Germline V CDR1 and CDR2: SGHTA, FQGNSA. The CDR3 nucleotides are TGTGCCAGCAGCCCCCGACAGGGCGGGACTGAAGCTTTCTTT. Amino acid sequence: CASSPRQGGTEAFF. Together with reference TRBV7-2 and TRBJ1-1, the CDR3 gives the full variable domain: GAGVSQSPSNKVTEKGKDVELRCDPISGHTALYWYRQSLGQGLEFLIYFQGNSAPDKSGLPSDRFSAERTGGSVSTLTIQRTQQEDSAVYLCASSPRQGGTEAFFGQGTRLTVV.

The chain has TRBV6-1 and TRBJ1-3; D perhaps matches TRBD1 (5 bases). The CDR3 is 15 amino acids. Trimming took 6 bases from V and 8 from J, leaving 20 bases between them. Looked up from germline, CDR1 is MNHNS and CDR2 is SASEGT. The DNA of the CDR3 is TGTGCCAGCAGAAAGGACGGGGAGAGGGGAGACACCATATATTTT. It encodes CASRKDGERGDTIYF.

The rearrangement links TRBV7-2 to TRBJ2-4; D uncertain. This CDR3 comprises 16 residues. Germline V gene data show CDR1 as SGHTA and CDR2 as FQGNSA. With 5 bases removed from V and 0 bases from J, the gap between germline ends came to 14 bases. In DNA form, the CDR3 reads TGTGCCAGCAGCCCGCAGCGAGGTCTAGCCAAAAACATTCAGTACTTC. Its translation: CASSPQRGLAKNIQYF. The full variable domain, with the rest looked up from reference TRBV7-2 and TRBJ2-4, is GAGVSQSPSNKVTEKGKDVELRCDPISGHTALYWYRQSLGQGLEFLIYFQGNSAPDKSGLPSDRFSAERTGGSVSTLTIQRTQQEDSAVYLCASSPQRGLAKNIQYFGAGTRLSVL.

The rearrangement links TRBV6-5 to TRBJ2-1, with 8 bases fitting TRBD2. Germline V CDR1 and CDR2: MNHEY, SVGAGI. V gave up 4 bases and J gave up 4 bases; unmatched junction bases: 6. The CDR3 totals 15 residues. CDR3 residues: CASSFTSGSYNEQFF. CDR3 sequence (DNA): TGTGCCAGCAGTTTTACTAGCGGTAGTTACAATGAGCAGTTCTTC.